This record looks at one T cell receptor (beta chain) sequence and its context. This sample was taken from a study of cytomegalovirus exposure and HLA in healthy donors. The CDR3 has 14 residues. CDR1 SEHNR and CDR2 FQNEAQ come from the germline V gene (reference sequence). V was shortened by 2 bases and J by 4 bases, with 11 bases between the two germline ends. A multiplex PCR was run with 60 Vbeta primers and 13 Jbeta primers. This table comes from immunoSEQ multiplex PCR, and its TCRdb copy is limited to in-frame clones, with some not included. The table lists roughly 150,000 clones, about three quarters of them singletons.

The chain combines TRBV7-9 with TRBJ1-1; D unclear. The clonotype comes from a male donor in good health and CMV-seronegative. Source material: PBMCs. The CDR3 loop reads CASSLYGLGTEAFF. CDR3 DNA sequence: TGTGCCAGCAGCTTATACGGGTTAGGCACTGAAGCTTTCTTT.